One sample yielded the 9 T cell receptor beta chains listed below, sequenced in a study of cytomegalovirus exposure and HLA in healthy donors. The primer mix had 60 Vbeta and 13 Jbeta primers. Clones were sequenced by immunoSEQ multiplex PCR, and TCRdb holds only the in-frame ones, with some missing. The table has 85,000 to 120,000 clones, about three quarters seen once. Sequencing was done on a sample of PBMCs. The origin of the receptors is a boy aged 5-17 years in good health and CMV-seronegative.

The V call is TRBV28, the J call TRBJ2-1; a weak D match, TRBD2 (6 bases). This CDR3 has 15 amino acids. Trimming left V 3 bases short and J 8 bases short, with 17 bases between. Germline loops: CDR1 MDHEN, CDR2 SYDVKM. CDR3 region: CASSFSGASMDEQFF. In DNA form, the CDR3 reads TGTGCCAGCAGTTTCTCGGGAGCTTCGATGGATGAGCAGTTCTTC. The whole variable domain, remainder taken from reference TRBV28 and TRBJ2-1, is DVKVTQSSRYLVKRTGEKVFLECVQDMDHENMFWYRQDPGLGLRLIYFSYDVKMKEKGDIPEGYSVSREKKERFSLILESASTNQTSMYLCASSFSGASMDEQFFGPGTRLTVL.

The V and J genes are TRBV7-9 and TRBJ1-4; D perhaps matches TRBD1 (5 bases). The CDR3 length is 15 residues. The germline V gene has CDR1 SEHNR and CDR2 FQNEAQ (reference sequence). Trimming left V 0 bases short and J 7 bases short, with 12 bases between. CDR3 bases: TGTGCCAGCAGCTTAGCAGGGGTAGGCGGTGAAAAACTGTTTTTT. As protein: CASSLAGVGGEKLFF.

This chain links TRBV6-5 with TRBJ2-7; TRBD2 agrees at 8 bases. The CDR3 sequence is 14 residues long. With 5 bases clipped from V and 7 bases from J, the junction kept 10 bases outside the gene matches. CDR1 and CDR2 (germline): MNHEY, SVGAGI. The CDR3 spells CASSQAGAWGEQYF. The CDR3 DNA is TGTGCCAGCAGTCAAGCGGGGGCGTGGGGGGAGCAGTACTTC.

The chain recombines TRBV19 with TRBJ1-5; D is possibly TRBD1 (5 bases). Germline V CDR1 and CDR2: LNHDA, SQIVND (reference sequence). The CDR3 has 17 residues. V was clipped by 10 bases and J by 0 bases, with 22 bases between them. CDR3 in amino acids: CATFGTSGPYSNQPQHF. CDR3 sequence (DNA): TGTGCCACCTTTGGGACTTCGGGGCCATATAGCAATCAGCCCCAGCATTTT.

The V call is TRBV29-1, the J call TRBJ1-2; the match to TRBD1 covers 9 bases. J was trimmed by 6 bases and V by 4 bases; bases with no gene match: 12. Germline CDR1 is SQVTM and CDR2 is ANQGSEA. This CDR3 region has 15 residues. In DNA form, the CDR3 reads TGCAGCGTTGCTTACGCCCGGGACAGGGCTAATGGCTACACCTTC. It specifies CSVAYARDRANGYTF.

The J gene is TRBJ2-5, the V gene TRBV6-5, with 11 bases identical to TRBD2. The CDR3 spans 15 residues. The V segment lost 5 bases and the J segment 5 bases; nucleotides outside the gene matches: 7. Germline V gene data show CDR1 as MNHEY and CDR2 as SVGAGI. CDR3 bases: TGTGCCAGCAGTCGCCCGACTAGCGGGAAGGAGACCCAGTACTTC. It encodes CASSRPTSGKETQYF.

V usage is TRBV9 and J usage is TRBJ2-3; 12 bases line up with TRBD2. The V segment lost 4 bases and the J segment 5 bases; nucleotides outside the gene matches: 2. The CDR3 has 14 residues. Germline CDR1 reads SGDLS; CDR2 reads YYNGEE. This CDR3 is CASSPGLAGDTQYF. CDR3 DNA sequence: TGTGCCAGCAGCCCGGGACTAGCGGGAGATACGCAGTATTTT. The full variable domain, its missing parts supplied by reference TRBV9 and TRBJ2-3, is DSGVTQTPKHLITATGQRVTLRCSPRSGDLSVYWYQQSLDQGLQFLIQYYNGEERAKGNILERFSAQQFPDLHSELNLSSLELGDSALYFCASSPGLAGDTQYFGPGTRLTVL.

This rearrangement joins TRBV28 to TRBJ1-5; no definite D call. Trimming cost V 5 bases and J 0 bases, with 8 bases left between them. Germline V gives CDR1 MDHEN, CDR2 SYDVKM. CDR3 length equals 14 residues. The CDR3, as DNA: TGTGCCAGCAGTCCCCTAACTAGCAATCAGCCCCAGCATTTT. This translates into CASSPLTSNQPQHF.

This rearrangement joins TRBV28 to TRBJ1-4; no clear D gene. Trimming stripped 7 bases from V and 4 bases from J, with 7 bases between. CDR3 size: 12 residues. Germline V gene sequence: CDR1 MDHEN, CDR2 SYDVKM. CDR3 nucleotide sequence: TGTGCCAGCACGGAGGGTAATGAAAAACTGTTTTTT. This encodes CASTEGNEKLFF.